This TCR beta chain was captured by sequencing in a study of Ad26.COV2.S vaccination and SARS-CoV-2 variants. About this clone itself: Its antigen is unknown.

Clones were read by immunoSEQ multiplex PCR, and TCRdb kept only the in-frame ones, dropping some. The table lists about 380,000 clones, around four fifths of them singletons. The treatment: about 20 received Ad26.COV2.S at low or high dose, single or two shots; about 5 received placebo; per-sample allocation not given. Collection of the samples took place on day 63 after the first injection of vaccine or placebo. Donor was an adult aged 18-55 years in Boston. Germline CDR1 and CDR2: MNHEY and SMNVEV (reference sequence). With 7 bases removed from V and 3 bases from J, the gap between germline ends came to 10 bases. The CDR3 has 14 residues. Overall study findings and caveats: Spike-specific responses of CD8+ and CD4+ T cells were reported to display substantial breadth after vaccination. The TCR breadth and depth analyses may have understated or missed part of the total T cell responses.

The receptor was isolated from a person between 18 and 60 years old who received the Ad26.COV2.S COVID-19 vaccine or a placebo. This rearrangement joins TRBV27 to TRBJ1-6; D is uncertain. The sample in question was peripheral blood, obtained in a trial of Ad26.COV2.S vaccine versus placebo. CDR3 DNA sequence: TGTGCCAGCAAAGCGTCGGGCTATAATTCACCCCTCCACTTT. Its translation: CASKASGYNSPLHF.